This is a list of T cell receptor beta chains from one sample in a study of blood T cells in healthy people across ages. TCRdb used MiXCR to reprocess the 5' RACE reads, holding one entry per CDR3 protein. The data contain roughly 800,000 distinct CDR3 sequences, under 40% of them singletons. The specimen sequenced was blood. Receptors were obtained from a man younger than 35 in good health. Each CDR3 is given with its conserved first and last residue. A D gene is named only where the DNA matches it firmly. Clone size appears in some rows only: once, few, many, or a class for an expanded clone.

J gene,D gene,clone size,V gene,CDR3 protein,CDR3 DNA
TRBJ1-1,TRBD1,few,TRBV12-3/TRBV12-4,CASSSDRGPFSEAFF,TGTGCCAGCAGTTCGGACAGGGGACCATTCAGTGAAGCTTTCTTT
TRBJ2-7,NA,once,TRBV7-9,CASSLIGQPLRNEQYF,TGTGCCAGCAGCTTAATAGGCCAGCCGTTGAGGAATGAACAGTACTTC
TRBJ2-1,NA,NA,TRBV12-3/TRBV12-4,CASRLSGSYNEQFF,TGTGCCAGCCGCCTTAGCGGCTCCTACAATGAGCAGTTCTTC
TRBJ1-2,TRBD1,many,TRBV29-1,CSVPEDRGRGYTF,TGCAGCGTTCCCGAGGACAGGGGCCGTGGCTACACCTTC
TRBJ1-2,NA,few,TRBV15,CATSPEGDSYGYTF,TGTGCCACCAGCCCCGAGGGGGATTCCTATGGCTACACCTTC
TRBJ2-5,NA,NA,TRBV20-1,CSAYRPTGNEQYF,TGCAGTGCCTACCGACCAACCGGGAATGAGCAGTACTTC
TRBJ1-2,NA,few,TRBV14,CASRQTGNYGYTF,TGTGCCAGCAGACAAACAGGGAACTATGGCTACACCTTC
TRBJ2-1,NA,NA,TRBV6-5,CASMPLAHSTYKEQFF,TGTGCCAGCATGCCTCTGGCCCACTCGACCTACAAGGAGCAGTTCTTC
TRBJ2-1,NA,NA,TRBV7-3,CASSLLGFSNEQFF,TGTGCCAGCAGCTTATTAGGGTTTAGCAATGAGCAGTTCTTC
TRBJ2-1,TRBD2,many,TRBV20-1,CSARTPSAGAYNEQFF,TGCAGTGCTAGGACACCATCAGCGGGGGCGTACAATGAGCAGTTCTTC
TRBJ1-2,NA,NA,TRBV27,CASSVVGARGYTF,TGTGCCAGCAGTGTGGTCGGGGCGCGGGGCTACACCTTC
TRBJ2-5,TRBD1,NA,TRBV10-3,CAISEWGTGGETQYF,TGTGCCATCAGTGAGTGGGGGACAGGGGGCGAGACCCAGTACTTC
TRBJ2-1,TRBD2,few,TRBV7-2,CASSLSGTSFNEQFF,TGTGCCAGCAGCCTATCCGGGACTAGCTTCAATGAGCAGTTCTTC
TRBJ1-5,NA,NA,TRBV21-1,CASNSTGEDQPQHF,TGTGCCAGCAACTCGACAGGGGAGGATCAGCCCCAGCATTTT
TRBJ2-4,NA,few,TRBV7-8,CASSFWGLSGENIQYF,TGTGCCAGCAGCTTCTGGGGGCTTAGCGGAGAAAACATTCAGTACTTC
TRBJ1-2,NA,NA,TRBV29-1,CSAVREEYGYTF,TGCAGCGCTGTAAGAGAAGAGTATGGCTACACCTTC
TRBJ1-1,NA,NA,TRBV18,CASSSGRSLEAFF,TGTGCCAGCTCATCCGGACGGAGTCTCGAAGCTTTCTTT
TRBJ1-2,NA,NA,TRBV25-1,CASSGTERETFGYGYTF,TGTGCCAGCAGTGGAACAGAGAGGGAAACATTTGGCTATGGCTACACCTTC
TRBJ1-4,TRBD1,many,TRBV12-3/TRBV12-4,CASRPGTGEEKLFF,TGTGCCAGCAGGCCCGGGACAGGGGAGGAAAAACTGTTTTTT
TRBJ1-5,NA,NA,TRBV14,CVGRSNSNQPQHF,TGTGTAGGCAGGTCCAATAGCAATCAGCCCCAGCATTTT
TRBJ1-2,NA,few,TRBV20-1,CSARQTYGYTF,TGCAGTGCTAGACAGACCTATGGCTACACCTTC
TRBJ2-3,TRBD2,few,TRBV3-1,CASSQDAVAGADTQYF,TGTGCCAGCAGCCAAGATGCGGTAGCGGGCGCGGATACGCAGTATTTT
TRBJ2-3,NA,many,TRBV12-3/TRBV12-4,CASSLGQTDTQYF,TGTGCCAGCAGTCTAGGTCAGACAGATACGCAGTATTTT
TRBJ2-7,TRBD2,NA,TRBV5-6,CASSTGLAGAPYEQYF,TGTGCCAGCAGCACGGGACTAGCGGGGGCACCCTACGAGCAGTACTTC
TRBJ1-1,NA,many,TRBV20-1,CSAGGNTEAFF,TGCAGTGCTGGAGGGAACACTGAAGCTTTCTTT
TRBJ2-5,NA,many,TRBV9,CASSVGVAGPQETQYF,TGTGCCAGCAGCGTAGGGGTGGCGGGGCCACAAGAGACCCAGTACTTC
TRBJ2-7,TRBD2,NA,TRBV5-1,CASSLEASGGYEQYF,TGCGCCAGCAGCTTGGAGGCTAGCGGGGGCTACGAGCAGTACTTC
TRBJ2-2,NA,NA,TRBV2,CASLVIFGELFF,TGTGCCAGCCTAGTTATTTTCGGGGAGCTGTTTTTT
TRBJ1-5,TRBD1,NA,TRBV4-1,CASSQEAGGRNQPQHF,TGCGCCAGCAGCCAAGAGGCAGGGGGCCGTAATCAGCCCCAGCATTTT
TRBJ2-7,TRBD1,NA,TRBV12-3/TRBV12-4,CASSALQGLRYEQYF,TGTGCCAGCAGTGCTTTACAGGGGCTTCGCTACGAGCAGTACTTC
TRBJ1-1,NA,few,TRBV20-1,CSTGGMNTEAFF,TGCAGTACTGGGGGGATGAACACTGAAGCTTTCTTT
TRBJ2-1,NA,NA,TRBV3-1,CASSQAPGTNNEQFF,TGTGCCAGCAGCCAAGCACCGGGGACAAACAATGAGCAGTTCTTC
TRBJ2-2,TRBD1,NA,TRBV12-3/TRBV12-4,CASSLHQGAAGELFF,TGTGCCAGCAGTTTACACCAGGGGGCCGCCGGGGAGCTGTTTTTT
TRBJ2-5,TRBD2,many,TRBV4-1,CASSQSPSWGLATKETQYF,TGCGCCAGCAGCCAAAGTCCAAGTTGGGGACTAGCGACAAAAGAGACCCAGTACTTC
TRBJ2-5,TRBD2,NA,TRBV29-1,CSVDRLAGETRESQYF,TGCAGCGTTGACCGCCTAGCGGGGGAGACAAGAGAGTCCCAGTACTTC
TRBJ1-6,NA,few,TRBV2,CASSDGWRNSPLHF,TGTGCCAGCAGTGACGGTTGGAGAAATTCACCCCTCCACTTT
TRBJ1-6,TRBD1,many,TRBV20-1,CSARGRGRFNSPLHF,TGCAGTGCTAGAGGCAGGGGGCGTTTTAATTCACCCCTCCACTTT
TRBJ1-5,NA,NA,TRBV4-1,CASSAPGHPSNQPQHF,TGCGCCAGCAGCGCTCCGGGACATCCTAGCAATCAGCCCCAGCATTTT
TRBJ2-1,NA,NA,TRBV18,CASSPLQGFVGETQFF,TGTGCCAGCTCACCATTACAGGGTTTTGTCGGTGAGACCCAGTTCTTC
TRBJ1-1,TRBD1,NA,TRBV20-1,CSARQGAPTEAFF,TGCAGTGCTAGGCAGGGGGCGCCCACTGAAGCTTTCTTT
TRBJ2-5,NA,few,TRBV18,CASSPGVEETQYF,TGTGCCAGCTCACCGGGAGTAGAAGAGACCCAGTACTTC
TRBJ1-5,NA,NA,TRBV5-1,CASSPSDWVSNQPQHF,TGCGCCAGCAGCCCTTCGGACTGGGTGAGCAATCAGCCCCAGCATTTT
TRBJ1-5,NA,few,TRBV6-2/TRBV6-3,CASSPTGKQPQHF,TGTGCCAGCAGTCCGACGGGGAAACAGCCCCAGCATTTT
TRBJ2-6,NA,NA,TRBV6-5,CASSYLQRSHSGANVLTF,TGTGCCAGCAGTTACTTACAAAGATCCCACTCTGGGGCCAACGTCCTGACTTTC
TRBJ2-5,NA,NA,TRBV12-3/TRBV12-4,CASLRLGSFQETQYF,TGTGCCAGTCTGCGCCTGGGCAGTTTTCAAGAGACCCAGTACTTC
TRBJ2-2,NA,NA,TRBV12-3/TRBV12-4,CASSTRTTAAELFF,TGTGCCAGCAGTACCAGGACTACCGCCGCGGAGCTGTTTTTT
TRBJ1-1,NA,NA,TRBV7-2,CASRSGERWNTEAFF,TGTGCCAGCAGATCAGGGGAGCGTTGGAACACTGAAGCTTTCTTT
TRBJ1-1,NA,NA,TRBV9,CASSPDQGIAFF,TGTGCCAGCAGCCCCGATCAGGGGATAGCTTTCTTT
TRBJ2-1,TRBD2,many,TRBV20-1,CSARDDYSGGYNEQFF,TGCAGTGCTAGAGACGACTATAGCGGGGGCTACAATGAGCAGTTCTTC
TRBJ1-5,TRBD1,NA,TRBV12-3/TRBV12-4,CASSLRGQGAQPQHF,TGTGCCAGCAGTTTAAGAGGACAGGGGGCTCAGCCCCAGCATTTT
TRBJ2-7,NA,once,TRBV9,CASSASLGPPHYEQYF,TGTGCCAGCAGCGCTTCACTCGGGCCTCCCCACTACGAGCAGTACTTC
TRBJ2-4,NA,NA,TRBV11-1,CASSVRSTGLGLGAKNIQYF,TGTGCCAGCAGCGTCAGGTCCACAGGGCTGGGGTTAGGTGCCAAAAACATTCAGTACTTC
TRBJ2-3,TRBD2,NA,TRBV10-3,CASGTSGATDTQYF,TGTGCCTCAGGGACTAGCGGGGCGACAGATACGCAGTATTTT
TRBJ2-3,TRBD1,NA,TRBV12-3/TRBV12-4,CASSLSTGGSGDTQYF,TGTGCCAGCAGTTTGTCCACAGGGGGCAGCGGAGATACGCAGTATTTT